This entry lists 26 T cell receptor beta chains sequenced from one sample in a study of long-term antiretroviral therapy in people with HIV. Assay version v3.0 of immunoSEQ was used, and it was run at survey level. Measured with immunoSEQ multiplex PCR; TCRdb has only the in-frame clones, and not every one. The data contain about 12,000 clones, 88% of them singletons. The sequenced sample was unsorted PBMCs, obtained 2.1 years after starting antiretroviral therapy. Receptor source: a woman aged 40-49 years with HIV.

V is TRBV7-2 and J is TRBJ2-3, with D perhaps matching TRBD1 (6 bases). The V gene's germline CDR1 is SGHTA and CDR2 FQGNSA. The CDR3 length is 15 residues. Trimming removed 3 bases at V and 3 bases at J, with 13 bases between. This chain's CDR3 is CASSFTGISTDTQYF. Here the CDR3 DNA reads TGTGCCAGCAGCTTTACAGGGATAAGTACAGATACGCAGTATTTT.

The chain employs TRBV6-1 and TRBJ1-1; 9 bases fit TRBD1. This CDR3 spans 13 amino acids. V trimming: 10 bases; J trimming: 0 bases; junction bases outside the gene matches: 3. Germline loops: CDR1 MNHNS, CDR2 SASEGT. The CDR3 nucleotides are TGTGCCATTACAGGGGGCATGAACACTGAAGCTTTCTTT. This translates into CAITGGMNTEAFF.

This clone turned up a few times. The chain joins TRBV7-9 to TRBJ1-1; possibly TRBD1 for D (5 bases). This CDR3 is built from 15 residues. Trimming removed 1 base from V and 0 bases from J, with 9 bases in between. CDR1 and CDR2 (germline): SEHNR, FQNEAQ (reference sequence). This chain's CDR3 is CASSLDHRMNTEAFF. The CDR3 coding sequence is TGTGCCAGCAGCTTAGATCACAGGATGAACACTGAAGCTTTCTTT.

The CDR3 is CASTQGPGNSPLHF. CDR3 bases: TGTGCCAGCACCCAGGGGCCTGGGAATTCACCCCTCCACTTT. The gene calls are TRBV5-6 and TRBJ1-6; tentative D call: TRBD1 (6 bases). CDR3 length: 14 amino acids. Germline V gives CDR1 SGHDT, CDR2 YYEEEE. With 6 bases removed from V and 7 bases from J, the gap between germline ends came to 14 bases.

This chain uses TRBV5-1 with TRBJ1-4, with D possibly TRBD1 on 6 matching bases. CDR3 length: 15 amino acids. The V end lost 0 bases, the J end lost 4 bases, and 10 bases lay between the germline ends. CDR1 is SGHRS, CDR2 YFSETQ, per germline. CDR3 amino acids: CASSLGQVDNEKLFF. In nucleotides, the CDR3 is TGCGCCAGCAGCTTGGGACAGGTTGATAATGAAAAACTGTTTTTT.

The chain links TRBV6-5 to TRBJ1-4; D might be TRBD1 (6 bases). Looked up from germline, CDR1 is MNHEY and CDR2 is SVGAGI. CDR3 length: 15 residues. V was cut by 5 bases and J by 3 bases, with 13 bases left in between. The chain's CDR3 is CASSPYEGANEKLFF. The CDR3 coding sequence is TGTGCCAGCAGTCCGTATGAGGGGGCTAATGAAAAACTGTTTTTT.

The chain links TRBV10-3 to TRBJ1-1, with D uncertain. The ends were cut back, 6 bases at V and 0 bases at J, with 2 bases in the middle. CDR1 and CDR2 from the germline V gene are ENHRY and SYGVKD. This CDR3 is 11 amino acids long. The CDR3 bases are TGTGCCATCAGAATGAACACTGAAGCTTTCTTT. Protein: CAIRMNTEAFF.

The chain employs TRBV27 and TRBJ2-3; D might be TRBD1 or TRBD2, each matching 5 bases. Between the trimmed V and J ends, which lost 5 bases and 2 bases, there was a span of 17 bases. This CDR3 has 16 residues. Germline loops: CDR1 MNHEY, CDR2 SMNVEV (reference sequence). The CDR3 protein is CASSPPGPAFTDTQYF. For the CDR3, the DNA is TGTGCCAGCAGTCCCCCGGGACCCGCATTCACAGATACGCAGTATTTT.

The J gene is TRBJ2-5, the V gene TRBV5-4, with 7 bases matching TRBD2. This CDR3 contains 16 residues. The V gene's germline CDR1 is SGHNT and CDR2 YYREEE (reference sequence). The trim removed 4 bases at V and 4 bases at J, leaving 13 bases unmatched. The CDR3 DNA reads as TGTGCCAGCAGCGGGGGGGGTGGGGGTTTTAGAGAGACCCAGTACTTC. Translated, it gives CASSGGGGGFRETQYF.

In regard to this clone: Compared with germline, one end of the junction differs, possibly owing to a read error. The V and J genes are TRBV5-1 and TRBJ2-7; TRBD1 matches 7 bases. The germline gives CDR1 SGHRS, CDR2 YFSETQ. The CDR3 spans 14 residues. In DNA, the CDR3 is TGTGCCAGCAGCTTGGGTAGGACAGGCTACGAGCAGTACTTC. Translation gives CASSLGRTGYEQYF.

V usage is TRBV2 and J usage is TRBJ1-1; D perhaps matches TRBD1 (5 bases). The germline V and J ends were trimmed by 5 bases and 0 bases, with 13 bases remaining between them. The CDR3 is 15 residues long. Germline CDR1 SNHLY, CDR2 FYNNEI. CDR3 nucleotide sequence: TGTGCCAGCAGTTTGACGCAGGGAATGAACACTGAAGCTTTCTTT. It encodes CASSLTQGMNTEAFF. The variable domain in full, with the rest retrieved from reference TRBV2 and TRBJ1-1, is EPEVTQTPSHQVTQMGQEVILRCVPISNHLYFYWYRQILGQKVEFLVSFYNNEISEKSEIFDDQFSVERPDGSNFTLKIRSTKLEDSAMYFCASSLTQGMNTEAFFGQGTRLTVV.

This clone was found once. The genes are TRBV6-6 and TRBJ2-3, with D hard to call. The CDR3 has 11 residues. CDR1 and CDR2 from the germline V gene are MNHNY and SVGAGI (reference sequence). Trimming removed 4 bases at V and 6 bases at J, with 5 bases between. The CDR3 DNA is TGTGCCAGCAGTTTTCTGGATACGCAGTATTTT. Its translation: CASSFLDTQYF.

The genes are TRBV30 and TRBJ1-1, with D tentatively TRBD1 (6 bases). This CDR3 is built from 14 residues. CDR1 and CDR2 (germline): GTSNPN, SVGIG (reference sequence). Trimming took 1 base from V and 3 from J, leaving 12 bases between them. Written as DNA, the CDR3 is TGTGCCTGGAGTGAACGGGGGGGCTACACTGAAGCTTTCTTT. Translated: CAWSERGGYTEAFF. Complete variable domain (other parts from reference TRBV30 and TRBJ1-1): SQTIHQWPATLVQPVGSPLSLECTVEGTSNPNLYWYRQAAGRGLQLLFYSVGIGQISSEVPQNLSASRPQDRQFILSSKKLLLSDSGFYLCAWSERGGYTEAFFGQGTRLTVV.

The chain uses TRBV7-8 and TRBJ1-5, with unresolved D. Deletions cut 8 bases from V and 4 bases from J, with 15 bases between. CDR1 SGHVS and CDR2 FQNEAQ come from the germline V gene. CDR3 length: 14 amino acids. The CDR3 protein is CASGGERRNQPQHF. The CDR3 bases are TGTGCCAGCGGCGGCGAGAGAAGGAATCAGCCCCAGCATTTT.

The genes are TRBV6-5 and TRBJ2-3; D is uncertain. V was shortened by 5 bases and J by 8 bases, with 17 bases between the two germline ends. Germline V lookup: CDR1 MNHEY, CDR2 SVGAGI. The CDR3 is 14 amino acids. CDR3 region: CASSGTGFPGTQYF. CDR3 DNA sequence: TGTGCCAGCAGTGGTACTGGATTCCCCGGTACGCAGTATTTT.

The genes are TRBV5-8 and TRBJ2-5, with TRBD1 matching over 7 bases. From germline, CDR1 is SGHTS and CDR2 YDEGEE. The CDR3 runs 13 residues. V dropped 1 base and J dropped 9; count of bases not matched to a gene: 6. The CDR3, as DNA: TGTGCCAGCAGCTTGCCGCTTGGGACAGCCCAGTACTTC. Encoded protein: CASSLPLGTAQYF.

The rearrangement joins TRBV5-1 to TRBJ2-3; D gene uncertain. V lost 4 bases to trimming and J lost 0 bases, with 12 bases between them. Germline CDR1 SGHRS, CDR2 YFSETQ. The CDR3 spans 15 residues. CDR3 protein: CASSPAQTSTDTQYF. CDR3 bases: TGCGCCAGCAGCCCCGCCCAAACTAGCACAGATACGCAGTATTTT.

The J gene is TRBJ1-1, the V gene TRBV15; unclear D gene. The CDR3 is 11 amino acids. Germline CDR1 and CDR2: LNHNV and YYDKDF (reference sequence). Trimming removed 9 bases at V and 1 base at J, with 6 bases between. Written as DNA, the CDR3 is TGTGCCACTCTTAGGAACACTGAAGCTTTCTTT. It encodes CATLRNTEAFF.

This clone appeared once. The chain links TRBV11-2 to TRBJ2-1; 8 nucleotides align to TRBD1. The CDR3 runs 15 residues. Looked up from germline, CDR1 is SGHAT and CDR2 is FQNNGV. J was trimmed by 7 bases and V by 4 bases; bases with no gene match: 9. Written as DNA, the CDR3 is TGTGCCAGCAGCTCTGGCCCGGACAGGGTGAATGAGCAGTTCTTC. It is translated as CASSSGPDRVNEQFF.

This clone was detected only a few times. This chain links TRBV5-6 with TRBJ2-7; tentatively, D is TRBD1 or TRBD2 (5 bases each). CDR3 length: 14 residues. The V and J ends lost 0 bases and 2 bases respectively, with 9 bases between them. Germline values: CDR1 SGHDT, CDR2 YYEEEE. As DNA, the CDR3 is TGTGCCAGCAGCTTGGGGGGGAGTACCTACGAGCAGTACTTC. Residues: CASSLGGSTYEQYF.

The chain carries TRBV30 and TRBJ1-6; D remains ambiguous. The CDR3 has 14 residues. V lost 0 bases and J 5 bases, leaving 8 bases between the germline ends. Germline V gives CDR1 GTSNPN, CDR2 SVGIG (reference sequence). The CDR3: CAWSVNGNNSPLHF. The CDR3 bases are TGTGCCTGGAGTGTTAACGGGAATAATTCACCCCTCCACTTT. The entire variable domain, with the rest obtained from reference TRBV30 and TRBJ1-6, is as follows: SQTIHQWPATLVQPVGSPLSLECTVEGTSNPNLYWYRQAAGRGLQLLFYSVGIGQISSEVPQNLSASRPQDRQFILSSKKLLLSDSGFYLCAWSVNGNNSPLHFGNGTRLTVT.

The genes are TRBV10-3 and TRBJ2-1; D uncertain. The germline V gene encodes CDR1 ENHRY and CDR2 SYGVKD. This CDR3 contains 13 residues. The V and J ends lost 4 bases and 2 bases respectively, with 6 bases between them. The chain's CDR3 is CAISGNTYNEQFF. In DNA, the CDR3 is TGTGCCATCAGTGGGAACACCTACAATGAGCAGTTCTTC.

This clone was recorded once. The chain links TRBV27 to TRBJ2-5, with D possibly matching TRBD2 (6 bases). Germline V CDR1 and CDR2: MNHEY, SMNVEV (reference sequence). CDR3 length: 15 amino acids. V dropped 3 bases and J dropped 4 bases, with 15 bases sitting between them. CDR3 protein: CASSLGSSGVETQYF. Written as DNA, the CDR3 is TGTGCCAGCAGTTTGGGCTCTTCGGGGGTAGAGACCCAGTACTTC.

The chain has TRBV19 and TRBJ1-3; 8 nucleotides align to TRBD1. The germline CDR1 and CDR2 sequences are LNHDA and SQIVND (reference sequence). This CDR3 comprises 16 residues. V was pared by 4 bases and J by 2 bases, with 7 bases of the junction left unmatched. CDR3 amino acids: CASSTGQVRAGNTIYF. The DNA for the CDR3 is TGTGCCAGTAGTACGGGACAGGTCCGCGCTGGAAACACCATATATTTT. Based on the CDR3 plus reference TRBV19 and TRBJ1-3, the full variable domain is DGGITQSPKYLFRKEGQNVTLSCEQNLNHDAMYWYRQDPGQGLRLIYYSQIVNDFQKGDIAEGYSVSREKKESFPLTVTSAQKNPTAFYLCASSTGQVRAGNTIYFGEGSWLTVV.

The gene calls are TRBV5-8 and TRBJ2-7, with 9 bases that match TRBD2. J was trimmed by 7 bases and V by 4 bases; bases with no gene match: 6. The CDR3 covers 13 residues. Germline loops: CDR1 SGHTS, CDR2 YDEGEE. The DNA for the CDR3 is TGTGCCAGCAGCAGCGGGGGGCCCTGGGAGCAGTACTTC. It translates to CASSSGGPWEQYF.

The chain links TRBV29-1 to TRBJ2-5; 7 nucleotides align to TRBD2. Germline CDR1 reads SQVTM; CDR2 reads ANQGSEA. Trimming cost V 7 bases and J 1 base; bases outside gene matches: 6. CDR3 length: 13 amino acids. In DNA, the CDR3 is TGCAGCGGTTGGGAGGGTTTCCAAGAGACCCAGTACTTC. Encoded protein: CSGWEGFQETQYF.